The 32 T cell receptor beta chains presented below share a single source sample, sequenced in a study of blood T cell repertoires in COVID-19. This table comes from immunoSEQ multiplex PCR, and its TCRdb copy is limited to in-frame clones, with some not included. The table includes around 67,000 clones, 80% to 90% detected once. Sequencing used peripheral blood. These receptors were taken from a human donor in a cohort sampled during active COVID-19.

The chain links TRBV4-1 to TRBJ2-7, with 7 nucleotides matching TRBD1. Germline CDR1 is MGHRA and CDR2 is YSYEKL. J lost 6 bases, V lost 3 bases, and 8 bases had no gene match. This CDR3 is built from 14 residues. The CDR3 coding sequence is TGCGCCAGCAGCCAGGCAACAGGGGCGGGCGAGCAGTACTTC. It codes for CASSQATGAGEQYF.

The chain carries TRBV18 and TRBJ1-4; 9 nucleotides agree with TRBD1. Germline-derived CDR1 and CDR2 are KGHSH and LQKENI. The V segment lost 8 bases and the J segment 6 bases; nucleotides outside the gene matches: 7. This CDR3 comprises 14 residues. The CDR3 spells CASRSGTGYEKLFF. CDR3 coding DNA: TGTGCCAGCCGCAGCGGGACAGGGTATGAAAAACTGTTTTTT.

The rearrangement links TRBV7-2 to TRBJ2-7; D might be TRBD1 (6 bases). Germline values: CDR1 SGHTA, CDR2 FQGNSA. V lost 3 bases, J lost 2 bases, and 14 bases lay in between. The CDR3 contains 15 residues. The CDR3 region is CASSLGQPGTYEQYF. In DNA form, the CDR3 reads TGTGCCAGCAGCTTGGGACAACCAGGCACCTACGAGCAGTACTTC.

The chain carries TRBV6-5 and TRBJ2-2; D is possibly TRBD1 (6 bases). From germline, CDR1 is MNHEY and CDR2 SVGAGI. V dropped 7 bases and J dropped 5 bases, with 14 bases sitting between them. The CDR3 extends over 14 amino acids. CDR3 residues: CASMGHFGTGELFF. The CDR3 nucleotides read TGTGCCAGCATGGGACACTTCGGGACCGGGGAGCTGTTTTTT.

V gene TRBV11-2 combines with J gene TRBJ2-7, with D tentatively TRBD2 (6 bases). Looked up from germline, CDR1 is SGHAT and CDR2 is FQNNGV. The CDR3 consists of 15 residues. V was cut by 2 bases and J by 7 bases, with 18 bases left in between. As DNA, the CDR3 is TGTGCCAGCAGCTTAAGTGTCGCGGGAACGGGGGAGCAGTACTTC. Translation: CASSLSVAGTGEQYF.

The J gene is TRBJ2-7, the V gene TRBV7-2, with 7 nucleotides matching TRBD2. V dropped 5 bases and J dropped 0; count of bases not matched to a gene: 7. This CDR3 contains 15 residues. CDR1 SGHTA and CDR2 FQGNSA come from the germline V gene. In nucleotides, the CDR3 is TGTGCCAGCAGCGCCTCTAGCGGTAACTCCTACGAGCAGTACTTC. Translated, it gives CASSASSGNSYEQYF.

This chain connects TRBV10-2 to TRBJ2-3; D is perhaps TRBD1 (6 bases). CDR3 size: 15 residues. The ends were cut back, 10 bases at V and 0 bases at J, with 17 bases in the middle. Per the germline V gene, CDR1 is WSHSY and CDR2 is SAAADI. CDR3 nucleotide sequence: TGCGCCACCTGGGACACTTACTCTAGCACAGATACGCAGTATTTT. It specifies CATWDTYSSTDTQYF.

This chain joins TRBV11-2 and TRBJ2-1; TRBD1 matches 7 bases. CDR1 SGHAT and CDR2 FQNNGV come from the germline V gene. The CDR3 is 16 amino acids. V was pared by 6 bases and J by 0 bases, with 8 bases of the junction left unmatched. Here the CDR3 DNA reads TGTGCCAGCAGGGGGCAGGGGGTCCGCTCCTACAATGAGCAGTTCTTC. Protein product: CASRGQGVRSYNEQFF.

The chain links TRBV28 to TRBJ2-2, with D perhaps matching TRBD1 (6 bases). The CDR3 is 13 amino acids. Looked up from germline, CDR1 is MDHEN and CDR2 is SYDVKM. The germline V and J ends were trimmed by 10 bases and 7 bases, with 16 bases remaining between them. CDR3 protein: CAIPGHGIGELFF. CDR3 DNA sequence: TGTGCCATCCCGGGACACGGTATCGGGGAGCTGTTTTTT. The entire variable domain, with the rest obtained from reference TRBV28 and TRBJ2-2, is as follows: DVKVTQSSRYLVKRTGEKVFLECVQDMDHENMFWYRQDPGLGLRLIYFSYDVKMKEKGDIPEGYSVSREKKERFSLILESASTNQTSMYLCAIPGHGIGELFFGEGSRLTVL.

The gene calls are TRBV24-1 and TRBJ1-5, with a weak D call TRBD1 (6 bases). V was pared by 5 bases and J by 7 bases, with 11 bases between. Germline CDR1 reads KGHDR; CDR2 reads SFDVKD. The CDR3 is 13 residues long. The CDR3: CATSGGGGQPQHF. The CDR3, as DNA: TGTGCCACCAGTGGAGGGGGGGGACAGCCCCAGCATTTT.

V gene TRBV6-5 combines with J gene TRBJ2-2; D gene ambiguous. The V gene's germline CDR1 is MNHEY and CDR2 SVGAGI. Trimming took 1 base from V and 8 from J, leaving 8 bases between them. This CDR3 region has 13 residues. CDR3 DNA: TGTGCCAGCAGTTACTTGCCCCTAGGGGAGCTGTTTTTT. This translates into CASSYLPLGELFF.

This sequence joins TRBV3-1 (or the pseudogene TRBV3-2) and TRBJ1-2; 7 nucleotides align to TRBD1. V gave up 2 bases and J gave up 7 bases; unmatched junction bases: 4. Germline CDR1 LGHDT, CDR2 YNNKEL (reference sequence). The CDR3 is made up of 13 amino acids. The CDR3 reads CASSQTGVRGYTF. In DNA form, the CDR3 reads TGTGCCAGCAGCCAAACAGGGGTACGTGGCTACACCTTC.

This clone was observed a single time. Written as DNA, the CDR3 is TGCGCCAGCGGGCCAAACCTTCTAGCGGCCGAGCAGTACTTC. It is translated as CASGPNLLAAEQYF. The gene calls are TRBV4-1 and TRBJ2-7, with 7 bases matching TRBD2. The trim removed 8 bases at V and 6 bases at J, leaving 13 bases unmatched. The germline V gene encodes CDR1 MGHRA and CDR2 YSYEKL. The CDR3 consists of 14 residues.

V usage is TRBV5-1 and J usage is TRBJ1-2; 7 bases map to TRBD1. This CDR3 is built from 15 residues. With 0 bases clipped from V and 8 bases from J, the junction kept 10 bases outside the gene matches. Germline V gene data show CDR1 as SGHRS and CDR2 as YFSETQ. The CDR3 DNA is TGCGCCAGCAGCTTGGTCGGGACAGCCCTTGTCGGCTACACCTTC. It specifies CASSLVGTALVGYTF.

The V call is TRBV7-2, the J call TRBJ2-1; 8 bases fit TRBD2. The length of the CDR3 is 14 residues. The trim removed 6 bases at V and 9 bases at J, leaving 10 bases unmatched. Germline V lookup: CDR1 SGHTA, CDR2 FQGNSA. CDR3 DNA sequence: TGTGCCAGCAGTCGGACAGCGGGAGTAGGTGAGCAGTTCTTC. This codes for CASSRTAGVGEQFF.

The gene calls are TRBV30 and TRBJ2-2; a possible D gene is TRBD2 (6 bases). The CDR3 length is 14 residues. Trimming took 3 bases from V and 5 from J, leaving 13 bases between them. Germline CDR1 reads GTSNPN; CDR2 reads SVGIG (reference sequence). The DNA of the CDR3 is TGTGCCTGGAGACGGGGAGGAAGGACCGGGGAGCTGTTTTTT. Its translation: CAWRRGGRTGELFF.

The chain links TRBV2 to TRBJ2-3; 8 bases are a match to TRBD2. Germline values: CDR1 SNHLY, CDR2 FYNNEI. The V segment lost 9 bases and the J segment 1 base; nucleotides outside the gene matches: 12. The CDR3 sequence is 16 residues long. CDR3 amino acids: CASHGGGSGGTDTQYF. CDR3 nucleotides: TGTGCCAGTCACGGAGGGGGTAGCGGGGGCACAGATACGCAGTATTTT. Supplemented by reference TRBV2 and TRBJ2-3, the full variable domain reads EPEVTQTPSHQVTQMGQEVILRCVPISNHLYFYWYRQILGQKVEFLVSFYNNEISEKSEIFDDQFSVERPDGSNFTLKIRSTKLEDSAMYFCASHGGGSGGTDTQYFGPGTRLTVL.

CDR3 region: CASSQVQYSQETQYF. DNA of the CDR3: TGCGCCAGCAGCCAAGTTCAGTACAGCCAAGAGACCCAGTACTTC. This rearrangement joins TRBV4-1 to TRBJ2-5; D remains ambiguous. The CDR3 is made up of 15 amino acids. Trimming cost V 1 base and J 1 base, with 10 bases left between them. Germline V gene data show CDR1 as MGHRA and CDR2 as YSYEKL.

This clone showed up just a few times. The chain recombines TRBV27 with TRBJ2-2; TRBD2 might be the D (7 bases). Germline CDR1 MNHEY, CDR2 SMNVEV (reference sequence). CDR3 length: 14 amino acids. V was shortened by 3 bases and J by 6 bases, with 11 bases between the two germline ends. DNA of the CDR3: TGTGCCAGCAGTTTTGAGGGGGGGCCCGGGGAGCTGTTTTTT. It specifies CASSFEGGPGELFF.

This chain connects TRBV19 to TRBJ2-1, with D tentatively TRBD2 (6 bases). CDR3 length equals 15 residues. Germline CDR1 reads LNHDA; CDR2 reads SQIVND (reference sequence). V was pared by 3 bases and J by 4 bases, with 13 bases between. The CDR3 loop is CASSIDPGEYNEQFF. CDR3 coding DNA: TGTGCCAGTAGTATCGATCCGGGAGAATACAATGAGCAGTTCTTC.

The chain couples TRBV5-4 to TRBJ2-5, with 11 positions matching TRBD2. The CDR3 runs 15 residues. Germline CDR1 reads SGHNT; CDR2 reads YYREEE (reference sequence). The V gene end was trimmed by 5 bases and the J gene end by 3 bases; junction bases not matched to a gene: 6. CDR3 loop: CASSLLAGGEETQYF. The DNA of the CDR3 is TGTGCCAGCAGTCTGCTAGCGGGAGGTGAAGAGACCCAGTACTTC.

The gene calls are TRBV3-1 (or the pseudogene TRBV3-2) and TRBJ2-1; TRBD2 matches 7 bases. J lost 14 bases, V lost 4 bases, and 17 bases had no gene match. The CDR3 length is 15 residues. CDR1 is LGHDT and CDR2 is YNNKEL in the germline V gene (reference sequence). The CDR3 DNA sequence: TGTGCCAGCAGCCCGACTTTTGCTAGCGGCCGGACGGAGTTCTTC. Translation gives CASSPTFASGRTEFF.

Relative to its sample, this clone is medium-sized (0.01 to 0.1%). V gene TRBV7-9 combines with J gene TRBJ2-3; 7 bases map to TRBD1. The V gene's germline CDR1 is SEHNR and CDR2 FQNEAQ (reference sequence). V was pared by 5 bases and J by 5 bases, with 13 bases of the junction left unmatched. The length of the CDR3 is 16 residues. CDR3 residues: CASSRPRDSSLDTQYF. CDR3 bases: TGTGCCAGCAGCCGGCCCCGGGACAGTTCTCTAGATACGCAGTATTTT.

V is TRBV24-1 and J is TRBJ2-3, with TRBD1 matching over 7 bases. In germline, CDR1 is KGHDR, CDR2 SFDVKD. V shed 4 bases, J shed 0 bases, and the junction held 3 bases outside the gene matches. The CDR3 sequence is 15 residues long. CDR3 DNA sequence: TGTGCCACCAGTGACCAGGGGGTCAGCACAGATACGCAGTATTTT. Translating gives CATSDQGVSTDTQYF.

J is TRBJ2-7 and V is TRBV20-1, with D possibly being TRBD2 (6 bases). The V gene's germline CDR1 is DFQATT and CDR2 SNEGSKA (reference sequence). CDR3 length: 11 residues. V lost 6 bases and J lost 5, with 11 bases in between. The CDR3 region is CSALTSNEQYF. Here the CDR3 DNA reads TGCAGTGCCCTTACTAGCAACGAGCAGTACTTC.

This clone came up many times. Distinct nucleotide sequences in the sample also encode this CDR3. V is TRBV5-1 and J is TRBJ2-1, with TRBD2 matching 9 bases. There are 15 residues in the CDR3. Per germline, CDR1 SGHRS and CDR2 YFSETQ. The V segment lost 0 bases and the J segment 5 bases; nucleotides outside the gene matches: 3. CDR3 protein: CASSLGGGRDNEQFF. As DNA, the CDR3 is TGCGCCAGCAGCTTGGGGGGCGGGAGGGACAATGAGCAGTTCTTC.

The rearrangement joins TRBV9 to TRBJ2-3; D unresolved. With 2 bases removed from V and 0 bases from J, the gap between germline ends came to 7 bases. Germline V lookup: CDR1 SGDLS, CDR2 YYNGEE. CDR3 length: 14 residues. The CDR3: CASSVMRSTDTQYF. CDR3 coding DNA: TGTGCCAGCAGCGTGATGAGAAGCACAGATACGCAGTATTTT.

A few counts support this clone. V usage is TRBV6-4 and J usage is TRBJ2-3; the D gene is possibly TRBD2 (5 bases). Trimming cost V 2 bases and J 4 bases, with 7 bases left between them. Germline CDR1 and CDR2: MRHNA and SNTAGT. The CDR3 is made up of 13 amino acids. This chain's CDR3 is CASSDGSSDTQYF. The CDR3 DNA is TGTGCCAGCAGTGACGGGAGTTCAGATACGCAGTATTTT.

This CDR3 is CASSELGGINEKLFF. For the CDR3, the DNA is TGTGCCAGCAGTGAATTAGGAGGTATTAATGAAAAACTGTTTTTT. This chain links TRBV6-1 with TRBJ1-4; D not resolved. Germline V gene data show CDR1 as MNHNS and CDR2 as SASEGT. This CDR3 spans 15 amino acids. Trimming stripped 2 bases from V and 4 bases from J, with 11 bases between.

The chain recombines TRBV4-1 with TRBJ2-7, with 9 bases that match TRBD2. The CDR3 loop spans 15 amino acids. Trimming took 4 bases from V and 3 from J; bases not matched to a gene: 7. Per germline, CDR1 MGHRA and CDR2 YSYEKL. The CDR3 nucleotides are TGCGCCAGCAGCCTCCGACTAGCGGACTTCTACGAGCAGTACTTC. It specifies CASSLRLADFYEQYF.

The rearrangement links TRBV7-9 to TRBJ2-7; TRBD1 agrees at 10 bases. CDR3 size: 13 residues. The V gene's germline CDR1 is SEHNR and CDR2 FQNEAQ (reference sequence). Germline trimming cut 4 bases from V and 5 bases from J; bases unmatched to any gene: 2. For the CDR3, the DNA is TGTGCCAGCAGCTGGGACAGGGGCAACGAGCAGTACTTC. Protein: CASSWDRGNEQYF. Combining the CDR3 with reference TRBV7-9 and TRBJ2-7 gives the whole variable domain DTGVSQNPRHKITKRGQNVTFRCDPISEHNRLYWYRQTLGQGPEFLTYFQNEAQLEKSRLLSDRFSAERPKGSFSTLEIQRTEQGDSAMYLCASSWDRGNEQYFGPGTRLTVT.

CDR3 protein: CASSLGTAGDEQYF. CDR3 DNA sequence: TGCGCCAGCAGCTTAGGCACAGCCGGGGACGAGCAGTACTTC. The rearrangement links TRBV5-1 to TRBJ2-7, with a weak D call TRBD2 (5 bases). Trimming shortened V by 2 bases and J by 5 bases, and 14 bases separated the two germline ends. The CDR3 spans 14 residues. The germline V gene encodes CDR1 SGHRS and CDR2 YFSETQ.